The 29 T cell receptor beta chains presented below share a single source sample, sequenced in a study of blood T cell repertoires in COVID-19. The protocol was immunoSEQ multiplex PCR, while the TCRdb copy is restricted to in-frame clones and leaves out a portion. Here the sample spans approximately 150,000 clones, about 83% being singletons. Sequenced material: peripheral blood. Every receptor here comes from a woman aged 45-60 years with active or convalescent COVID-19.

The chain has TRBV5-1 and TRBJ2-3; 10 bases are shared with TRBD1. Per the germline V gene, CDR1 is SGHRS and CDR2 is YFSETQ. Trimming took 3 bases from V and 1 from J; bases not matched to a gene: 2. The CDR3 consists of 15 residues. The CDR3 is CASSWTGGGTDTQYF. The DNA for the CDR3 is TGCGCCAGCAGCTGGACAGGGGGTGGCACAGATACGCAGTATTTT. Variable domain in full (rest from reference TRBV5-1 and TRBJ2-3): KAGVTQTPRYLIKTRGQQVTLSCSPISGHRSVSWYQQTPGQGLQFLFEYFSETQRNKGNFPGRFSGRQFSNSRSEMNVSTLELGDSALYLCASSWTGGGTDTQYFGPGTRLTVL.

This clone has a handful of counts. The V gene is TRBV6-4, the J gene TRBJ1-4, with D possibly matching TRBD1 (5 bases). V was clipped by 6 bases and J by 11 bases, with 16 bases between them. This CDR3 has 13 amino acids. Germline V gene sequence: CDR1 MRHNA, CDR2 SNTAGT. CDR3 nucleotides: TGTGCCAGCAGCGCGTCCCCCGGGGGGAAACTGTTTTTT. Amino acids: CASSASPGGKLFF.

This chain joins TRBV2 and TRBJ1-3; D remains ambiguous. V lost 3 bases, J lost 0 bases, and 9 bases lay in between. The V gene's germline CDR1 is SNHLY and CDR2 FYNNEI. The CDR3 is 15 residues long. The CDR3: CASSERGSSGNTIYF. The CDR3 nucleotides are TGTGCCAGCAGTGAGCGCGGGAGCTCTGGAAACACCATATATTTT.

Of note for this clone: A read error may produce the germline difference seen at one junction end. This sequence joins TRBV7-7 and TRBJ2-7; unclear D gene. CDR1 and CDR2 from the germline V gene are SSHAT and FNYEAQ (reference sequence). The CDR3 runs 13 residues. CDR3: CASSLSRGYEQYF. CDR3 sequence (DNA): TGTGCTAGCAGCTTATCTCGCGGCTACGAGCAGTACTTC.

The V and J genes are TRBV15 and TRBJ2-1, with 7 positions matching TRBD2. This CDR3 region has 15 residues. Germline V gene sequence: CDR1 LNHNV, CDR2 YYDKDF (reference sequence). V dropped 0 bases and J dropped 5; count of bases not matched to a gene: 4. CDR3 loop: CATSRDGGVNNEQFF. The CDR3 DNA is TGTGCCACCAGCAGAGATGGGGGGGTGAACAATGAGCAGTTCTTC.

This chain connects TRBV28 to TRBJ1-4; 7 bases fit TRBD1. Per germline, CDR1 MDHEN and CDR2 SYDVKM. J gave up 3 bases and V 6 bases, and 4 bases lay outside the gene matches. This CDR3 is 14 amino acids long. The CDR3 DNA reads TGTGCCAGCAGCGTGACAGGGCCTAATGAAAAACTGTTTTTT. Amino acid sequence: CASSVTGPNEKLFF.

The CDR3 is CASSLTGGNTIYF. The CDR3 DNA reads TGTGCCAGCAGTCTAACGGGGGGAAACACCATATATTTT. The V call is TRBV28, the J call TRBJ1-3; no clear D gene. V was shortened by 5 bases and J by 4 bases, with 9 bases between the two germline ends. Germline V CDR1 and CDR2: MDHEN, SYDVKM. There are 13 residues in the CDR3.

The chain has TRBV2 and TRBJ2-3; 8 bases agree with TRBD2. The germline V gene has CDR1 SNHLY and CDR2 FYNNEI. The CDR3 contains 14 residues. The junction had 3 bases not matched to a gene; V was cut back by 6 bases and J by 1 base. The CDR3 region is CASRKAGGTDTQYF. The CDR3 nucleotides are TGTGCCAGCAGGAAAGCGGGGGGCACAGATACGCAGTATTTT.

The chain combines TRBV6-6 with TRBJ2-7, with D perhaps TRBD2 (6 bases). Trimming removed 5 bases from V and 0 bases from J, with 14 bases in between. CDR3 length: 15 residues. Germline values: CDR1 MNHNY, CDR2 SVGAGI (reference sequence). CDR3 bases: TGTGCCAGCAGTATACCGGGACTTAGCTCCTACGAGCAGTACTTC. Its protein is CASSIPGLSSYEQYF.

This chain connects TRBV27 to TRBJ2-7; TRBD2 is a possible D gene (5 bases). V lost 5 bases to trimming and J lost 0 bases, with 14 bases between them. Per the germline V gene, CDR1 is MNHEY and CDR2 is SMNVEV (reference sequence). The CDR3 is made up of 15 amino acids. CDR3 in amino acids: CASSPSGFSSYEQYF. The CDR3 coding sequence is TGTGCCAGCAGTCCCAGCGGATTTAGCTCCTACGAGCAGTACTTC.

V gene TRBV9 combines with J gene TRBJ2-1; the D gene is possibly TRBD2 (5 bases). V lost 4 bases and J 8 bases, leaving 22 bases between the germline ends. The germline CDR1 and CDR2 sequences are SGDLS and YYNGEE. This CDR3 has 16 residues. CDR3: CASSPGLDFVEDEQFF. Here the CDR3 DNA reads TGTGCCAGCAGCCCCGGACTCGATTTCGTAGAGGATGAGCAGTTCTTC.

V gene TRBV5-4 combines with J gene TRBJ2-2; 12 bases map to TRBD1. There are 16 residues in the CDR3. V trimming: 3 bases; J trimming: 7 bases; junction bases outside the gene matches: 7. Germline CDR1 is SGHNT and CDR2 is YYREEE (reference sequence). CDR3 amino acids: CASSSGTGGYSGELFF. CDR3 coding DNA: TGTGCCAGCAGCTCAGGGACAGGGGGCTATAGCGGGGAGCTGTTTTTT. Filled out from reference TRBV5-4 and TRBJ2-2, the complete variable domain reads ETGVTQSPTHLIKTRGQQVTLRCSSQSGHNTVSWYQQALGQGPQFIFQYYREEENGRGNFPPRFSGLQFPNYSSELNVNALELDDSALYLCASSSGTGGYSGELFFGEGSRLTVL.

This chain joins TRBV7-2 and TRBJ1-5, with D maybe TRBD1 (5 bases). From germline, CDR1 is SGHTA and CDR2 FQGNSA. V was trimmed by 9 bases and J by 2 bases, leaving 14 bases between them. The CDR3 is 14 amino acids. This chain's CDR3 is CASRSGGGNQPQHF. CDR3 bases: TGTGCCAGTAGGTCGGGGGGAGGCAATCAGCCCCAGCATTTT.

This clone has a handful of counts. The V and J genes are TRBV4-3 and TRBJ1-3; 7 bases are shared with TRBD1. Looked up from germline, CDR1 is LGHNA and CDR2 is YSLEER. V lost 2 bases to trimming and J lost 4 bases; unmatched junction nucleotides: 8. The CDR3 is made up of 16 amino acids. This chain's CDR3 is CASSQLPGGGGNTIYF. CDR3 coding DNA: TGCGCCAGCAGCCAACTCCCAGGGGGTGGGGGAAACACCATATATTTT.

The chain links TRBV15 to TRBJ2-3, with D uncertain. V gave up 6 bases and J gave up 2 bases, with 12 bases separating them. Germline V gene data show CDR1 as LNHNV and CDR2 as YYDKDF (reference sequence). The CDR3 covers 14 residues. The CDR3 DNA reads as TGTGCCACCAGTCTTGGCCCCCTCACAGATACGCAGTATTTT. Its protein product is CATSLGPLTDTQYF.

The genes are TRBV18 and TRBJ1-1; weak D call: TRBD1 (5 bases). The CDR3 loop spans 16 amino acids. V shed 0 bases and J shed 1 base, with 12 bases lying between them. Germline V gene sequence: CDR1 KGHSH, CDR2 LQKENI. In nucleotides, the CDR3 is TGTGCCAGCTCACCACCTGGCCGACAGACGAACACTGAAGCTTTCTTT. This encodes CASSPPGRQTNTEAFF.

The genes are TRBV6-5 and TRBJ1-2; unclear D gene. Germline CDR1 is MNHEY and CDR2 is SVGAGI. The CDR3 contains 13 residues. The V end lost 6 bases, the J end lost 8 bases, and 16 bases lay between the germline ends. The CDR3 DNA follows: TGTGCCAGCAGACCCGGGGTTATTGAAGGCTACACCTTC. Protein: CASRPGVIEGYTF.

To note about this clone: At one of its ends the junction is not consistent with the germline gene, which may arise from a read error. This specimen includes other DNA sequences encoding the same CDR3. The rearrangement links TRBV7-7 to TRBJ2-7; 12 nucleotides match TRBD1. The CDR3 covers 13 residues. Germline loops: CDR1 SSHAT, CDR2 FNYEAQ (reference sequence). In DNA, the CDR3 is TGTGCTAGCAGCCGGGACAGGGGGCTCGAGCAGTACTTC. Protein product: CASSRDRGLEQYF.

V is TRBV7-2 and J is TRBJ2-3; TRBD2 might be the D (5 bases). CDR3 length: 14 amino acids. Trimming removed 5 bases from V and 2 bases from J, with 11 bases in between. Germline values: CDR1 SGHTA, CDR2 FQGNSA. The CDR3 loop is CASSPDFDTDTQYF. Written as DNA, the CDR3 is TGTGCCAGCAGCCCGGACTTTGACACAGATACGCAGTATTTT.

The rearrangement links TRBV6-5 to TRBJ1-3, with D possibly TRBD1 on 6 matching bases. The ends were cut back, 0 bases at V and 0 bases at J, with 9 bases in the middle. This CDR3 has 16 amino acids. Per germline, CDR1 MNHEY and CDR2 SVGAGI. Here the CDR3 DNA reads TGTGCCAGCAGTTACTCGGGGGCCGGCTCTGGAAACACCATATATTTT. It codes for CASSYSGAGSGNTIYF.

The chain employs TRBV6-5 and TRBJ2-3, with TRBD2 matching 7 bases. J was trimmed by 0 bases and V by 6 bases; bases with no gene match: 6. Per germline, CDR1 MNHEY and CDR2 SVGAGI. The CDR3 contains 15 residues. The CDR3 sequence is CASRLKRGSTDTQYF. The CDR3 DNA reads TGTGCCAGCAGACTGAAGCGGGGTAGCACAGATACGCAGTATTTT.

This chain's CDR3 is CASSPWGEYSTETQYF. The CDR3 DNA sequence: TGTGCCAGCAGCCCTTGGGGGGAGTATTCCACTGAGACCCAGTACTTC. The chain combines TRBV4-2 with TRBJ2-5; a weak D match, TRBD2 (6 bases). The V end was cut by 4 bases, the J end by 5 bases, with 20 bases between. CDR1 and CDR2 (germline): LGHNA, YNFKEQ. The CDR3 length is 16 residues.

V usage is TRBV18 and J usage is TRBJ1-4; 7 nucleotides agree with TRBD1. CDR1 is KGHSH and CDR2 is LQKENI in the germline V gene. CDR3 size: 14 residues. J lost 7 bases, V lost 3 bases, and 5 bases had no gene match. Here the CDR3 reads CASSPRQGGEKLFF. CDR3 DNA: TGTGCCAGCTCACCTCGACAGGGAGGTGAAAAACTGTTTTTT.

This clone has only one observation. The V gene is TRBV9, the J gene TRBJ2-2; 9 bases match TRBD1. CDR1 and CDR2 (germline): SGDLS, YYNGEE. The CDR3 is 16 amino acids. Trimming removed 3 bases from V and 3 bases from J; junction bases left unmatched: 6. The CDR3 loop is CASSGTGTGYTGELFF. CDR3 DNA: TGTGCCAGCAGCGGAACCGGGACAGGGTACACCGGGGAGCTGTTTTTT.

This chain connects TRBV21-1 to TRBJ2-1; TRBD2 reflects the table's D call only, with no check against the DNA. TRBV21-1 is tagged as a pseudogene. The CDR3 contains 14 residues. The CDR3 DNA follows: TGTGCCAGCACCCCTAGCGGGGGGTACAATGAGCAGTTCTTC. Translated: CASTPSGGYNEQFF.

The rearrangement uses TRBV30 and TRBJ1-2; 9 bases map to TRBD1. Losses at the gene ends were 1 base for V and 5 bases for J; bases not matched to a gene: 8. Germline CDR1 GTSNPN, CDR2 SVGIG (reference sequence). The CDR3 is 15 residues long. CDR3 in DNA: TGTGCCTGGAGTGAAGGACAGGGGCGAAGGTATGGCTACACCTTC. Its protein product is CAWSEGQGRRYGYTF.

CDR3 bases: TGTGCCAGCAGCTTAGGAGGGGCCTCAGAAGCTTTCTTT. Translated: CASSLGGASEAFF. The chain is built from TRBV7-3 and TRBJ1-1, with a tentative D call TRBD1 (5 bases). The V gene's germline CDR1 is SGHTA and CDR2 FQGTGA. The CDR3 length is 13 residues. V was clipped by 2 bases and J by 8 bases, with 12 bases between them.

This chain links TRBV27 with TRBJ1-1; D not certain. V was shortened by 4 bases and J by 0 bases, with 12 bases between the two germline ends. The CDR3 loop spans 15 amino acids. CDR1 and CDR2 (germline): MNHEY, SMNVEV (reference sequence). CDR3 nucleotides: TGTGCCAGCAGTTGGCGGTACGGGGTGAACACTGAAGCTTTCTTT. Its translation is CASSWRYGVNTEAFF.

V gene TRBV29-1 combines with J gene TRBJ1-2; 9 positions agree with TRBD1. CDR3 length equals 13 residues. V gave up 0 bases and J gave up 4 bases; unmatched junction bases: 0. Germline assignment: CDR1 SQVTM and CDR2 ANQGSEA. CDR3 sequence: CSVEETGGYGYTF. The CDR3 bases are TGCAGCGTTGAAGAGACAGGGGGCTATGGCTACACCTTC. Using reference TRBV29-1 and TRBJ1-2 for the parts outside the CDR3, the full variable domain is SAVISQKPSRDICQRGTSLTIQCQVDSQVTMMFWYRQQPGQSLTLIATANQGSEATYESGFVIDKFPISRPNLTFSTLTVSNMSPEDSSIYLCSVEETGGYGYTFGSGTRLTVV.